This TCR beta chain originates from a study of T cell responses to AZD1222 COVID-19 vaccine (dated by TCRdb to 2020 to 2023). In terms of the full investigation: AZD1222 recipients with second doses at about 4 weeks or about 12 weeks were pooled, because spike-specific TCR depth and breadth did not differ between schedules. TCR sequencing covered 233 trial participants: 200 to 220 given two doses of AZD1222 and approximately 26 given two doses of MenACWY control vaccine. Trial participants were enrolled by age into subgroups of 18-55, 56-69 and 70-plus years, and roughly 150, 30 and 60 TCR-sequenced participants, respectively, were included in these subgroups.

The CDR3 regions of human TCRbeta chains were analyzed by immunosequencing. Per the original workflow: TCRs in the repertoires were matched against a reference library of SARS-CoV-2-specific TCRs that had been generated with the MIRA antigen-specificity platform. Breadth was defined as the fraction of unique TCRs that were SARS-CoV-2-associated, and depth was defined as the fraction of total T cells that were SARS-CoV-2-associated. Each spike-specific TCR was assigned to its reactive spike region and to a CD4 or CD8 class using the MIRA data. Log10-transformed breadth and depth values were compared by one-way ANOVA with Sidak's multiple comparisons tests. TCRdb provides this immuneACCESS table in a form limited to in-frame rearrangements. Some clones are lacking; in checked studies, under half of them reflect an unresolved V gene, and why the rest are absent is not known. The D gene and trimming were derived from the DNA, and the V and J assignments and clone size from that table. This sample holds roughly 150,000 clones; about 87% were observed only once. Less than 2.5% of the sample is taken by the ten largest.

The CDR3 holds 13 amino acids from the cysteine to the phenylalanine. Just the 39-base CDR3 DNA is kept, in frame starting at base 1. Between the V and J ends, shortened by 2 bases and 9 bases respectively, the junction contains 11 bases. CDR1 and CDR2 were assigned from the germline V gene as MNHEY and SVGEGT. The paper's findings and limits, for the study overall: After two AZD1222 doses, both the breadth and the depth of spike-specific TCRs were significantly higher than at day 0 and than in MenACWY recipients. The whole spike protein was spanned by vaccine-associated CD4 TCRs, and dominant responses were seen in regions 160-218 and 743-854. Nearly half of unique spike-specific TCRs reportedly recognized epitopes outside regions mutated in the B.1.351 and B.1.1.7 variants. Most participants were white British and females outnumbered males, and the authors suggested that clonal diversity may have been underestimated. No day 14 peak-response samples were available, so repertoires were characterized only after the peak T cell response. The 56-69-year group was small, and its depth increase did not reach significance, likely because of low power. Conclusions about previously exposed vaccinees are limited, since just 6 or 7 AZD1222 recipients were seropositive for SARS-CoV-2 at baseline.

The time point label on this specimen signifies: baseline before first vaccination. Samples from vaccinated people were obtained from the UK trials COV001 and COV002, which included a single-blind randomized controlled phase 2/3 trial of AZD1222 (ChAdOx1 nCoV-19) in healthy adults. For TCRbeta chain sequencing, PBMC samples from trial participants were taken at day 0 and at day 28 after the second dose. A single count supports this clone. Its target antigen remains unknown. No much larger clone exists at a distance of one base, and base qualities are not known. The TCR comes from an adult in good health. Rearrangement joined TRBV6-2 or TRBV6-3 to TRBJ1-5; the D gene assignment is ambiguous. The specimen comprised peripheral blood, sampled on day 0 of AZD1222 vaccination. The nucleotide sequence is given as TGTGCCAGCAGTTACATAGGCTTACGGCCCCAGCATTTT. Its protein reads: CASSYIGLRPQHF.